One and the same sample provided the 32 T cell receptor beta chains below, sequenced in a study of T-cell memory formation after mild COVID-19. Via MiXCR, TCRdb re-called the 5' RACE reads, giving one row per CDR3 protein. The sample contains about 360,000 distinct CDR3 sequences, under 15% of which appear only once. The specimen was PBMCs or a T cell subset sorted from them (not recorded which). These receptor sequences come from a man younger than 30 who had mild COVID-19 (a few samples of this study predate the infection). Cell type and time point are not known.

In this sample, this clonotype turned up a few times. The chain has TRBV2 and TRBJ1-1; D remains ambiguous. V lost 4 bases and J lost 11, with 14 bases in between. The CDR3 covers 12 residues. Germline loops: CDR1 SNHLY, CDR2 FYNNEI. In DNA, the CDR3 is TGTGCCAGCAGTGGGGTTGAGCGAACGGCTTTCTTT. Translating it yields CASSGVERTAFF.

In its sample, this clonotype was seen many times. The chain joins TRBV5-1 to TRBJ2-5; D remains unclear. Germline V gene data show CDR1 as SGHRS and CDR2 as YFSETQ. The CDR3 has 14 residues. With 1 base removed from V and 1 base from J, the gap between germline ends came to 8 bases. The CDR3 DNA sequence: TGCGCCAGCAGCTTGTCGGGCGGCCAAGAGACCCAGTACTTC. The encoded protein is CASSLSGGQETQYF.

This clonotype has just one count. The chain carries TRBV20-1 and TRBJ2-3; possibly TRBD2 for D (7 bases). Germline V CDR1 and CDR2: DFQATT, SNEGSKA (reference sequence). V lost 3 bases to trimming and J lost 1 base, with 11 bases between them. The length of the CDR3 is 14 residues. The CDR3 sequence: CSASPGGRTDTQYF. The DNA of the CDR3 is TGCAGTGCTAGCCCGGGGGGCCGCACAGATACGCAGTATTTT.

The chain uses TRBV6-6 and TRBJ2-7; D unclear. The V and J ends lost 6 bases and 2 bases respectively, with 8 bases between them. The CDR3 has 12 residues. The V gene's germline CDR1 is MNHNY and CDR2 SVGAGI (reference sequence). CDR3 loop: CASSMPPYEQYV. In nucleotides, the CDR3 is TGTGCCAGCAGCATGCCTCCCTACGAGCAGTACGTC.

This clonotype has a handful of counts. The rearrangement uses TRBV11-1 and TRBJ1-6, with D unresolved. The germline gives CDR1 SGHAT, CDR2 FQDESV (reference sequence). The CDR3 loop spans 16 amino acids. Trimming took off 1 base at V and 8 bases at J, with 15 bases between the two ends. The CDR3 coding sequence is TGTGCCAGCAGCTTAGGGGAAACCGGGCCAGATTCACCCCTCCACTTT. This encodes CASSLGETGPDSPLHF.

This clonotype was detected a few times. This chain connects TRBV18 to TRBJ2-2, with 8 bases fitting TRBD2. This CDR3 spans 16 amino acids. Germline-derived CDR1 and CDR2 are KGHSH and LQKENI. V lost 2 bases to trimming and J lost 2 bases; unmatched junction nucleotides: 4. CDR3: CASSPGGGPNTGELFF. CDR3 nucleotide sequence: TGTGCCAGCTCACCAGGCGGGGGGCCTAACACCGGGGAGCTGTTTTTT.

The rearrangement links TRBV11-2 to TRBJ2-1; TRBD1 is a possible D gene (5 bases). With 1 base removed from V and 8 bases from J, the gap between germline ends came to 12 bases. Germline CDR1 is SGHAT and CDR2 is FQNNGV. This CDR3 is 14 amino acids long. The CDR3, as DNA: TGTGCCAGCAGCTTAGGACTGGCCAGGGATGAGCAGTTCTTC. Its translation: CASSLGLARDEQFF.

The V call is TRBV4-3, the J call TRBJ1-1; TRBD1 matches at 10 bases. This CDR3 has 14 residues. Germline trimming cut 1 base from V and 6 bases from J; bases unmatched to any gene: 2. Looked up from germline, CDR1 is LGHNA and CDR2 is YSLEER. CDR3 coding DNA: TGCGCCAGCAGCCAAGGAGGGACAGGGGCTGAAGCTTTCTTT. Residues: CASSQGGTGAEAFF.

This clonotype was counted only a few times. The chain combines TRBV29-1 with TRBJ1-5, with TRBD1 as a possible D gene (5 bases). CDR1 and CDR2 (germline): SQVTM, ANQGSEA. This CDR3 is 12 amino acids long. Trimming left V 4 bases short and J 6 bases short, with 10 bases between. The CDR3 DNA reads TGCAGCGTTGGGCAGGGAACTCAGCCCCAGCATTTT. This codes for CSVGQGTQPQHF. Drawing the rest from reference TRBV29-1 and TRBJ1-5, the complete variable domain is SAVISQKPSRDICQRGTSLTIQCQVDSQVTMMFWYRQQPGQSLTLIATANQGSEATYESGFVIDKFPISRPNLTFSTLTVSNMSPEDSSIYLCSVGQGTQPQHFGDGTRLSIL.

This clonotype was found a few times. The CDR3 is CASSQLRDSATDTQYF. As DNA, the CDR3 is TGTGCCAGCAGCCAACTCCGGGACAGCGCCACAGATACGCAGTATTTT. The V call is TRBV5-8, the J call TRBJ2-3, with 7 bases lining up with TRBD1. Germline CDR1 SGHTS, CDR2 YDEGEE. This CDR3 region has 16 residues. The ends lost 4 bases at V and 2 bases at J; junction bases unmatched: 10.

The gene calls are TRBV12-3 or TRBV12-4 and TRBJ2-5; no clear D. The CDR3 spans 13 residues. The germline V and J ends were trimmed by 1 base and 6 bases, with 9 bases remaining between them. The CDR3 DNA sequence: TGTGCCAGCAGTTTAGGGGATTTGAAGACCCAGTACTTC. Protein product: CASSLGDLKTQYF.

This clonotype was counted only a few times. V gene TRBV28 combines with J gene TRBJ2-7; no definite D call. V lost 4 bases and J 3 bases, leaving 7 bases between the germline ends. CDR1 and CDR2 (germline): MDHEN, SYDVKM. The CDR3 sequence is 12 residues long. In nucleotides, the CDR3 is TGTGCCAGCAGTTCACTGTACTACGAGCAGTACGTC. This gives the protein CASSSLYYEQYV.

The CDR3 protein is CASSQVTGYNEQFF. In DNA, the CDR3 is TGTGCCAGCAGCCAGGTTACGGGATACAATGAGCAGTTCTTC. The chain links TRBV7-2 to TRBJ2-1; possibly TRBD2 for D (5 bases). Germline V gene sequence: CDR1 SGHTA, CDR2 FQGNSA. CDR3 length equals 14 residues. The ends were cut back, 5 bases at V and 4 bases at J, with 12 bases in the middle.

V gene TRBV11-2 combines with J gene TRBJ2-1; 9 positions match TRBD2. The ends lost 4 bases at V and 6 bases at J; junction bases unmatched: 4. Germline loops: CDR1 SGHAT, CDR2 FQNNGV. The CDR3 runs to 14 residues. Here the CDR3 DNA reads TGTGCCAGCAGCTCAGGGGGACTAGCCAATGAGCAGTTCTTC. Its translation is CASSSGGLANEQFF.

The CDR3 here is CASSSQGNYNEQFF. CDR3 nucleotide sequence: TGCGCCAGCAGCTCCCAGGGGAACTACAATGAGCAGTTCTTC. The chain combines TRBV5-1 with TRBJ2-1, with D possibly being TRBD1 (6 bases). Trimming took off 3 bases at V and 3 bases at J, with 10 bases between the two ends. The CDR3 loop spans 14 amino acids. Per germline, CDR1 SGHRS and CDR2 YFSETQ.

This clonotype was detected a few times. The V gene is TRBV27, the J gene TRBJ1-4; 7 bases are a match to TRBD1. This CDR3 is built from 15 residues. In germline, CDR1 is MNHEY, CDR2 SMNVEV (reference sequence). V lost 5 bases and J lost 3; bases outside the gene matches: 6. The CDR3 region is CASSVNRGPNEKLFF. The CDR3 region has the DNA TGTGCCAGCAGTGTAAACAGGGGACCTAATGAAAAACTGTTTTTT.

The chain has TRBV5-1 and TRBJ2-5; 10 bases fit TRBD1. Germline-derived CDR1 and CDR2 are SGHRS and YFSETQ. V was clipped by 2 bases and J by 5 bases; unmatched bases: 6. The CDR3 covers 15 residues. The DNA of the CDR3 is TGCGCCAGCAGCTTTACCGGGACAGGGGAGGAGACCCAGTACTTC. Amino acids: CASSFTGTGEETQYF. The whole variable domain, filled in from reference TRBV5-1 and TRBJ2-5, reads KAGVTQTPRYLIKTRGQQVTLSCSPISGHRSVSWYQQTPGQGLQFLFEYFSETQRNKGNFPGRFSGRQFSNSRSEMNVSTLELGDSALYLCASSFTGTGEETQYFGPGTRLLVL.

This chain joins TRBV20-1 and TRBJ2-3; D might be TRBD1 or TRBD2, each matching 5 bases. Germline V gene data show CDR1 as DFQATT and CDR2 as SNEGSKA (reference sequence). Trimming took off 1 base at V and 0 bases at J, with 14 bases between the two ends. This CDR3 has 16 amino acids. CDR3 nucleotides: TGCAGTGCTAGAGGGGACGTCGCTCCTAGCACAGATACGCAGTATTTT. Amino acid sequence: CSARGDVAPSTDTQYF.

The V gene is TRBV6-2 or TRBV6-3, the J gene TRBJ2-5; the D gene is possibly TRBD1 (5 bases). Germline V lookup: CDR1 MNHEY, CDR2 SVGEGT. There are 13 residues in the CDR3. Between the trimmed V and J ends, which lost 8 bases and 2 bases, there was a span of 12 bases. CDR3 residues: CASCPDRQETQYF. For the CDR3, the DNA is TGTGCCAGCTGTCCAGACAGACAAGAGACCCAGTACTTC.

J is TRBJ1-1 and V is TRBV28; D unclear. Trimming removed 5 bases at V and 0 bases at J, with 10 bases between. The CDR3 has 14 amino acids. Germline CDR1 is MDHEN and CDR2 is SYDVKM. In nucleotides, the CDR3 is TGTGCCAGCAGTATACCCCAGGTGAACACTGAAGCTTTCTTT. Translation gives CASSIPQVNTEAFF.

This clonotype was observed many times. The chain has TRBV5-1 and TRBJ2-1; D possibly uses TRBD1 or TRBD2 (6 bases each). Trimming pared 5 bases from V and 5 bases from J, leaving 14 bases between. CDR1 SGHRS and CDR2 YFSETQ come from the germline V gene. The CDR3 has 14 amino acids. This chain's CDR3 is CASRTGAGDNEQFF. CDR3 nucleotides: TGCGCCAGCAGAACGGGGGCCGGGGACAATGAGCAGTTCTTC.

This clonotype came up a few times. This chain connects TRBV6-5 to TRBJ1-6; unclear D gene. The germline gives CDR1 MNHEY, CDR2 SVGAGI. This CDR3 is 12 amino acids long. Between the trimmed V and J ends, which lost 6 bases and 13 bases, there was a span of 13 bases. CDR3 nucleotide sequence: TGTGCCAGCAGCCGGCGGTTTTCGCCCCTCCACTTT. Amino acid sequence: CASSRRFSPLHF.

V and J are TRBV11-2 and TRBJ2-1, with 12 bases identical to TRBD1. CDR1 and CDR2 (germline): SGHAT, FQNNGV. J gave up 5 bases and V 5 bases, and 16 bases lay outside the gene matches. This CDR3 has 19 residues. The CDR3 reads CASSHSGGTGGASDNEQFF. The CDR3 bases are TGTGCCAGCAGCCACTCAGGGGGGACAGGGGGCGCGAGCGACAATGAGCAGTTCTTC.

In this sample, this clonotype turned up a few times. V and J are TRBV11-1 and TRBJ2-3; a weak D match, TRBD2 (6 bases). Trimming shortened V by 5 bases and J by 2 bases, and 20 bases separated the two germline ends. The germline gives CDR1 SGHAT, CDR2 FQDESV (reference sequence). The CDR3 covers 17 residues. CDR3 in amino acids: CASSLRGGKRDTDTQYF. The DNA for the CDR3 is TGTGCCAGCAGCCTTCGTGGCGGGAAAAGGGACACAGATACGCAGTATTTT. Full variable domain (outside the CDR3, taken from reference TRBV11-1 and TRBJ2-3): EAEVAQSPRYKITEKSQAVAFWCDPISGHATLYWYRQILGQGPELLVQFQDESVVDDSQLPKDRFSAERLKGVDSTLKIQPAELGDSAMYLCASSLRGGKRDTDTQYFGPGTRLTVL.

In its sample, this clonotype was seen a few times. DNA of the CDR3: TGTGCCAGCAGTTACTATGGGACAGGGGGCACTGAAGCTTTCTTT. Translation gives CASSYYGTGGTEAFF. The V and J genes are TRBV6-5 and TRBJ1-1; 11 bases agree with TRBD1. Germline V gene data show CDR1 as MNHEY and CDR2 as SVGAGI. Trimming cost V 1 base and J 4 bases; bases outside gene matches: 2. The CDR3 consists of 15 residues.

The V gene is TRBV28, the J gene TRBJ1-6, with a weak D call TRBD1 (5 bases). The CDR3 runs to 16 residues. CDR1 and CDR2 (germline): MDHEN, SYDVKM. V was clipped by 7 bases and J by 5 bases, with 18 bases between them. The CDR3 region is CASTPPRTRNNSPLHF. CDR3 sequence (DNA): TGTGCCAGCACTCCCCCCAGGACACGGAATAATTCACCCCTCCACTTT.

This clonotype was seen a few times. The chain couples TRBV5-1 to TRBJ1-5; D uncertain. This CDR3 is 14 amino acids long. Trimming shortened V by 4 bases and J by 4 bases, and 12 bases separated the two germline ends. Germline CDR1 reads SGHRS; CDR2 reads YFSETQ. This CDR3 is CASSLRGENQPQHF. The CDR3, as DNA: TGCGCCAGCAGCCTACGCGGGGAGAATCAGCCCCAGCATTTT. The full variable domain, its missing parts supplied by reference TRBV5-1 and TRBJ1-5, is KAGVTQTPRYLIKTRGQQVTLSCSPISGHRSVSWYQQTPGQGLQFLFEYFSETQRNKGNFPGRFSGRQFSNSRSEMNVSTLELGDSALYLCASSLRGENQPQHFGDGTRLSIL.

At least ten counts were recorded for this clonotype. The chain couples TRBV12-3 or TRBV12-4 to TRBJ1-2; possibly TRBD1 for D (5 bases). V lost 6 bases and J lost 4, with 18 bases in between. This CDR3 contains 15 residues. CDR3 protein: CASSSMQGDAYGYTF. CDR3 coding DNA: TGTGCCAGCAGCTCCATGCAGGGTGACGCCTATGGCTACACCTTC.

CDR3 coding DNA: TGCGCCAGCAGCACCGGGGTAGCGGGGGCGAGGAATGAGCAGTTCTTC. Amino acid sequence: CASSTGVAGARNEQFF. This sequence joins TRBV5-1 and TRBJ2-1; 9 bases are a match to TRBD2. Germline CDR1 is SGHRS and CDR2 is YFSETQ. This CDR3 contains 16 residues. V dropped 4 bases and J dropped 7; count of bases not matched to a gene: 12.

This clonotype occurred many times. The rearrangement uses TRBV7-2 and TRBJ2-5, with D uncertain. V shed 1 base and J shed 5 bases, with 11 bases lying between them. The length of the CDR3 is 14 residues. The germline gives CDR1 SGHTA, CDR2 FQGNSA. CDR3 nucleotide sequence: TGTGCCAGCAGCTTAGGACAAAAGCAGGAGACCCAGTACTTC. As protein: CASSLGQKQETQYF.

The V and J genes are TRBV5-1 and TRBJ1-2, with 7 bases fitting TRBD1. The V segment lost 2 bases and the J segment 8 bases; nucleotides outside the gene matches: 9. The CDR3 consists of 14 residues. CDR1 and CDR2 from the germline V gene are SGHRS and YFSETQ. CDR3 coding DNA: TGCGCCAGCAGCTTACCGGCAGGGGGACGAGGCTACACCTTC. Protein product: CASSLPAGGRGYTF.

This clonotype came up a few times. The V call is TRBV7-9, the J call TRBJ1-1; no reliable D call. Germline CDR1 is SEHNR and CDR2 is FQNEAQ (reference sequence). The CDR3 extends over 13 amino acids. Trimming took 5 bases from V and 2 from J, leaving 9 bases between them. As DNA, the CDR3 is TGTGCCAGCAGCCGGTCAGTCAACACTGAAGCTTTCTTT. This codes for CASSRSVNTEAFF.